The clone carrying this T cell receptor (beta chain) was detected a few times. This CDR3 spans 11 amino acids. The germline V gene encodes CDR1 MNHNS and CDR2 SASEGT. V was trimmed by 5 bases and J by 10 bases, leaving 10 bases between them. Purified naive CD4+ T cells were depleted of CD25+ Tregs. Semi-nested PCR with Nested Universal Primer A followed constant-region reverse priming of full-length variable regions. TCRdb processed the 5' RACE reads anew with MiXCR; each CDR3 protein has one entry. The sample includes some 6,300 distinct CDR3 sequences, 50% of them seen just once. Sequencing was carried out using naive CD4+ T cells sorted from a lymph node. Subset: naive CD4+ T cells, CD4+CD45RA+CD25-. V gene TRBV6-1 combines with J gene TRBJ2-3, with D uncertain. This receptor was obtained from a female donor with breast cancer. The CDR3 here is CASSKGVAQYF. The CDR3, as DNA: TGTGCCAGCAGTAAAGGAGTTGCGCAGTATTTT.